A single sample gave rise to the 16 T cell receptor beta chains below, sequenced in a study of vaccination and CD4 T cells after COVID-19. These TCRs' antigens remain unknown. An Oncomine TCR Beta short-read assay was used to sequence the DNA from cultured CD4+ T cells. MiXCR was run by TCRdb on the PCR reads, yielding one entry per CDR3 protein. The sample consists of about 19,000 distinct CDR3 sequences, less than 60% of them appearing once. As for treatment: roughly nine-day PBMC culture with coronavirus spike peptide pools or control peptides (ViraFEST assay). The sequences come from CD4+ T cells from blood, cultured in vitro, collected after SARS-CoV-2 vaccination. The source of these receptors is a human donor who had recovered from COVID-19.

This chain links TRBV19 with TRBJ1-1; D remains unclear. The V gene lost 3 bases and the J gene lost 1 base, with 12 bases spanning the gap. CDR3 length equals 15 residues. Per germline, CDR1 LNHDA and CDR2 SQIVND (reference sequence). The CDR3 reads CASSIDRWWNTEAFF. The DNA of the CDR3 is TGTGCCAGTAGTATTGATAGGTGGTGGAACACTGAAGCTTTCTTT.

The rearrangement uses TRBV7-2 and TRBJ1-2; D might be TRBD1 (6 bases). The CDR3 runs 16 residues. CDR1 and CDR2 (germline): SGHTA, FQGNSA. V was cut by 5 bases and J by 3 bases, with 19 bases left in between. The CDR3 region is CASSPHAQGSDYGYTF. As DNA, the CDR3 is TGTGCCAGCAGCCCACACGCACAGGGTTCCGACTATGGCTACACCTTC.

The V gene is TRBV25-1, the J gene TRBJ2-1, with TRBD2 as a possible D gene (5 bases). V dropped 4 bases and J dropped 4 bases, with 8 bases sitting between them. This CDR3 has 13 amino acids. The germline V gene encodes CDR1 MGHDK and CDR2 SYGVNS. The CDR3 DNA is TGTGCCAGCAGTGCAGGCGGGTACAATGAGCAGTTCTTC. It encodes CASSAGGYNEQFF.

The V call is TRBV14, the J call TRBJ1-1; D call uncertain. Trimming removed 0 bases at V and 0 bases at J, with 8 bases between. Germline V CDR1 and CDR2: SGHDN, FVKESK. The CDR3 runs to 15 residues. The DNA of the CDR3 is TGTGCCAGCAGCCAAGAGGAAGGGTTGAACACTGAAGCTTTCTTT. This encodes CASSQEEGLNTEAFF.

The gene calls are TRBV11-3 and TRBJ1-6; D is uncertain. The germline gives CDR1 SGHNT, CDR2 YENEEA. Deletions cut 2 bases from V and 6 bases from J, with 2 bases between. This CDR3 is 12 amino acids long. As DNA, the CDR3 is TGTGCCAGCAGCTTAAGTAATTCACCCCTCCACTTT. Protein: CASSLSNSPLHF.

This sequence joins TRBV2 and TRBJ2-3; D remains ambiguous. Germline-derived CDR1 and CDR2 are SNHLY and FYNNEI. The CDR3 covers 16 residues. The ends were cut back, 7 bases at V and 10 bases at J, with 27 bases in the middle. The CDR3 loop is CASTLDTRLQTLPQYF. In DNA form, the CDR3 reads TGTGCCAGCACGCTAGACACCCGCCTACAAACCCTACCGCAGTATTTT. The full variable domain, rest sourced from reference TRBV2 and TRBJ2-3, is EPEVTQTPSHQVTQMGQEVILRCVPISNHLYFYWYRQILGQKVEFLVSFYNNEISEKSEIFDDQFSVERPDGSNFTLKIRSTKLEDSAMYFCASTLDTRLQTLPQYFGPGTRLTVL.

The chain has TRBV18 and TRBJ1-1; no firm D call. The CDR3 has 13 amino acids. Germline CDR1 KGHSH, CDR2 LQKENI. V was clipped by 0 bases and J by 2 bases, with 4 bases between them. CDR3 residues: CASSPPGNTEAFF. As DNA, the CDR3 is TGTGCCAGCTCACCACCGGGAAACACTGAAGCTTTCTTT.

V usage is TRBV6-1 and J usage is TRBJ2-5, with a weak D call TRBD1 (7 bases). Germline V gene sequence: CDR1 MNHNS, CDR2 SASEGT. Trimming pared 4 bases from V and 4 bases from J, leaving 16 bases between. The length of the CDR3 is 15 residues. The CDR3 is CASSGRQGGRETQYF. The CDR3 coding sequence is TGTGCCAGCAGTGGTAGACAGGGAGGCCGAGAGACCCAGTACTTC.

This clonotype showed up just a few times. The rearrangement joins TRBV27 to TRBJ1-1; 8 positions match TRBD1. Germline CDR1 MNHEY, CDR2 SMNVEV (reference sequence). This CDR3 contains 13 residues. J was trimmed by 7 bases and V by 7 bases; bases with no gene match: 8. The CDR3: CASKTDRDFEAFF. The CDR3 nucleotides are TGTGCCAGCAAGACGGACAGGGATTTTGAAGCTTTCTTT.

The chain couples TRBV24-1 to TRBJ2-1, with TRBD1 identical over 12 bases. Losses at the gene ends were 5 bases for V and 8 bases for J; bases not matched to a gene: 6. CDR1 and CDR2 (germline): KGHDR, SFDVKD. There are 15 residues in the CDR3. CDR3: CATSVGQGAKDEQFF. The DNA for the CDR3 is TGTGCCACCAGTGTGGGACAGGGGGCAAAGGATGAGCAGTTCTTC.

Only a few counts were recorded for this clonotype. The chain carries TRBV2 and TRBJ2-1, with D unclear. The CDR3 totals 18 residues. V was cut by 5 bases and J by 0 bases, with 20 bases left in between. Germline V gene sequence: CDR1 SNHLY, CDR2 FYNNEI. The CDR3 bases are TGTGCCAGCAGTAGGAGCACCGTGGTGTCCAGCTCCTACAATGAGCAGTTCTTC. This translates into CASSRSTVVSSSYNEQFF.

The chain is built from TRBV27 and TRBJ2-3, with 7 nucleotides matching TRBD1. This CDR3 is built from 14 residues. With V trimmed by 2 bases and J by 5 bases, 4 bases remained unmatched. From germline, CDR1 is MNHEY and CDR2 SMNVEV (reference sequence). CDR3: CASSLDRVGDTQYF. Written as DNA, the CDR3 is TGTGCCAGCAGTTTAGACAGGGTTGGAGATACGCAGTATTTT.

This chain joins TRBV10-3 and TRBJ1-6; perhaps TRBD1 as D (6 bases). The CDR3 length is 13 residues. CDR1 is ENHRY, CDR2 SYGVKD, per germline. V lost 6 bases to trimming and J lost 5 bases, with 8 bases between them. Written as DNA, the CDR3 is TGTGCCATCAGGTCAGGGGATAATTCACCCCTCCACTTT. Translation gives CAIRSGDNSPLHF.

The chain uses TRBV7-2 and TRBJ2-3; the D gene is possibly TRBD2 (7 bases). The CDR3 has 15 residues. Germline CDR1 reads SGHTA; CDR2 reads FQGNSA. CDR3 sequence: CATQVGGARTDTQYF. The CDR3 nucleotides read TGTGCTACACAAGTTGGGGGGGCCCGCACAGATACGCAGTATTTT.

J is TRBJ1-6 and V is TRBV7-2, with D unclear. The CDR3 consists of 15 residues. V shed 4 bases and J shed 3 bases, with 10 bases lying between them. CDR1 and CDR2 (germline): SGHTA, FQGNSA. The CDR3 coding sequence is TGTGCCAGCAGCTACCCCGACGGCTATAATTCACCCCTCCACTTT. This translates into CASSYPDGYNSPLHF.

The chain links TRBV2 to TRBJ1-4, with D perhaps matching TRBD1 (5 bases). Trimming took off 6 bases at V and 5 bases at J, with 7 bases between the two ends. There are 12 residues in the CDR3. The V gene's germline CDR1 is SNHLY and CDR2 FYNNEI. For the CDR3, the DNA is TGTGCCAGCAGGGGACTGAATGAAAAACTGTTTTTT. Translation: CASRGLNEKLFF.